Given below is one T cell receptor beta chain in context. What it recognizes is unknown. V shed 1 base, J shed 4 bases, and the junction held 5 bases outside the gene matches. Germline V gene sequence: CDR1 SGHRS, CDR2 YFSETQ. The CDR3 contains 15 residues. The sample comes from a study of cytotoxic CD8 clonotypes in ibrutinib-treated CLL. The overall study: Once treatment had gone on for a median of approximately 11 months, range 6 to 36, response samples were drawn. Overall study findings and caveats: Clonality, elevated at ibrutinib response, dropped back toward baseline at progression. Sustained-remission and progressing patients' sampling times differed.

Generated by immunoSEQ multiplex PCR, the TCRdb table keeps only in-frame clones and is missing some. The table has some 200,000 clones, about 75% seen once; the top ten hold approximately 5.9%. The chain joins TRBV5-1 to TRBJ2-5; 9 bases line up with TRBD1. This clonotype was obtained from a human donor with chronic lymphocytic leukemia. The sequenced sample was PBMCs, obtained after 12 months of ibrutinib treatment. The CDR3 loop is CASSLPGQGGETQYF. CDR3 nucleotides: TGCGCCAGCAGCTTGCCGGGACAGGGTGGAGAGACCCAGTACTTC. Using reference TRBV5-1 and TRBJ2-5 for the parts outside the CDR3, the full variable domain is KAGVTQTPRYLIKTRGQQVTLSCSPISGHRSVSWYQQTPGQGLQFLFEYFSETQRNKGNFPGRFSGRQFSNSRSEMNVSTLELGDSALYLCASSLPGQGGETQYFGPGTRLLVL.